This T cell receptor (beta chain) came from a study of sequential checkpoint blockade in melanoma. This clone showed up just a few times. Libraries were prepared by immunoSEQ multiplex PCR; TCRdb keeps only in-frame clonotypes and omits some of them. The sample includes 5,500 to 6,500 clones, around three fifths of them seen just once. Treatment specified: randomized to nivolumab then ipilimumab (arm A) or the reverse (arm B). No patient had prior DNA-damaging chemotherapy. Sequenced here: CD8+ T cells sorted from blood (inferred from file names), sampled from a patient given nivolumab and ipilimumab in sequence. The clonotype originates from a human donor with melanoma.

The CDR3 loop reads CASSHTGTGYEQFF. In nucleotides, the CDR3 is TGCGCCAGCAGCCACACCGGGACAGGGTATGAGCAGTTCTTC. The chain carries TRBV23-1 and TRBJ2-1, with 9 positions matching TRBD1. TRBV23-1 belongs to the ORF category, with a function that is uncertain. J gave up 8 bases and V 6 bases, and 8 bases lay outside the gene matches. CDR3 size: 14 residues.